One T cell receptor (beta chain) is described in this entry. The antigen is not known. This sample was taken from a study of beta chain features in type 1 diabetes. Study in general: Over all samples combined, around 110 million sorted cells were examined.

Trimming stripped 0 bases from V and 11 bases from J, with 17 bases between. Germline V gives CDR1 SGHRS, CDR2 YFSETQ. The CDR3 extends over 14 amino acids. Investigators reverse transcribed all isolated RNA, so they sequenced expressed TCRB transcripts. Produced via immunoSEQ multiplex PCR; TCRdb's table is partial and in-frame only. The sample has approximately 730,000 clones, roughly an eighth seen once. Notes on the study in general: When Type 1 diabetes patients were examined, their TCRB CDR3s proved moderately but significantly shorter in all four CD4+ subsets. A PCR bias possibly favoring shorter templates would apply equally to patients and controls. More deletions and fewer insertions at VDJ junctions were seen in type 1 diabetes patients.

Sampling consisted of one heparinised blood draw per donor, averaging about 110 mL. The sequencing sample was made of naive CD4+ T cells from blood. The clonotype comes from a man between 18 and 29 years old with type 1 diabetes. This chain connects TRBV5-1 to TRBJ2-5; perhaps D is TRBD1 or TRBD2 (6 bases each). This CDR3 is CASSLAGGLGEQYF. CDR3 bases: TGCGCCAGCAGCTTGGCCGGGGGCCTTGGGGAGCAGTACTTC.